Listed here are 18 T cell receptor beta chains from one sample, sequenced in a study of CD8 T cells in Susac syndrome. Reverse transcription of roughly 0.5 to 1 ug RNA was performed with random hexamers. TCRdb reprocessed the immunoSEQ multiplex PCR reads via MiXCR and lists one record per CDR3 protein. The sample carries 200,000 to 250,000 distinct CDR3 sequences, roughly 94% recorded once. The sequenced material came from CD4+ T cells from PBMCs. The receptor set was obtained from a human donor with multiple sclerosis.

The gene calls are TRBV4-2 and TRBJ1-6, with D maybe TRBD1 (5 bases). The germline V gene has CDR1 LGHNA and CDR2 YNFKEQ. V lost 8 bases and J lost 7, with 15 bases in between. The CDR3 contains 14 residues. This chain's CDR3 is CASRGGEGNSPLHF. The CDR3 DNA sequence: TGTGCCAGCCGCGGGGGGGAAGGGAATTCACCCCTCCACTTT.

This chain connects TRBV30 to TRBJ2-7; D is undetermined. Germline lookup yields CDR1 GTSNPN and CDR2 SVGIG (reference sequence). CDR3 length: 13 residues. V lost 0 bases and J 6 bases, leaving 12 bases between the germline ends. CDR3 amino acids: CAWSVNVQTEQYF. The CDR3 DNA follows: TGTGCCTGGAGTGTAAATGTACAGACCGAGCAGTACTTC.

In this sample, this clonotype turned up once. The J gene is TRBJ1-2, the V gene TRBV29-1; no reliable D call. Between the trimmed V and J ends, which lost 7 bases and 4 bases, there was a span of 10 bases. The CDR3 has 11 residues. The germline CDR1 and CDR2 sequences are SQVTM and ANQGSEA. In DNA, the CDR3 is TGCAGCGCTAACACCCCCTATGGCTACACCTTC. It is translated as CSANTPYGYTF.

The CDR3 coding sequence is TGTGCCAGCAGTTTTCCCGCTCAGCCCCAGCATTTT. Amino acids: CASSFPAQPQHF. This chain joins TRBV12-3 or TRBV12-4 and TRBJ1-5, with D uncertain. The CDR3 covers 12 residues. V was trimmed by 3 bases and J by 6 bases, leaving 6 bases between them.

The V gene is TRBV13, the J gene TRBJ1-2; D is uncertain. This CDR3 comprises 11 residues. Germline loops: CDR1 PRHDT, CDR2 FYEKMQ (reference sequence). Deletions cut 0 bases from V and 7 bases from J, with 3 bases between. The CDR3 DNA sequence: TGTGCCAGCAGCTTAGGTCTTGGCTACACCTTC. It yields the protein CASSLGLGYTF.

The J gene is TRBJ2-2, the V gene TRBV3-1; 10 bases align to TRBD2. This CDR3 comprises 16 residues. With 4 bases clipped from V and 5 bases from J, the junction kept 7 bases outside the gene matches. Germline V gene lookup returns CDR1 LGHDT and CDR2 YNNKEL (reference sequence). CDR3 nucleotide sequence: TGTGCCAGCAGCCCAATACTAGCGGGGAGAACCGGGGAGCTGTTTTTT. Its protein is CASSPILAGRTGELFF.

The chain combines TRBV30 with TRBJ1-2, with D possibly TRBD1 on 5 matching bases. The CDR3 runs 14 residues. The germline V and J ends were trimmed by 1 base and 4 bases, with 13 bases remaining between them. Germline V gene sequence: CDR1 GTSNPN, CDR2 SVGIG (reference sequence). Here the CDR3 DNA reads TGTGCCTGGAGTGGGGAAGGGGACGGCTATGGCTACACCTTC. Translated, it gives CAWSGEGDGYGYTF.

The V gene is TRBV19, the J gene TRBJ1-6, with D unresolved. Between the trimmed V and J ends, which lost 3 bases and 14 bases, there was a span of 8 bases. The germline V gene has CDR1 LNHDA and CDR2 SQIVND (reference sequence). The CDR3 runs 11 residues. CDR3 residues: CASSIGRALHF. In DNA, the CDR3 is TGTGCCAGTAGTATCGGACGGGCCCTCCACTTT. The full variable domain, its missing parts supplied by reference TRBV19 and TRBJ1-6, is DGGITQSPKYLFRKEGQNVTLSCEQNLNHDAMYWYRQDPGQGLRLIYYSQIVNDFQKGDIAEGYSVSREKKESFPLTVTSAQKNPTAFYLCASSIGRALHFGNGTRLTVT.

The genes are TRBV3-1 and TRBJ2-4; 7 bases map to TRBD2. This CDR3 has 14 amino acids. Trimming at V came to 4 bases and at J to 6 bases, leaving 6 bases not matched to a gene. The germline V gene encodes CDR1 LGHDT and CDR2 YNNKEL (reference sequence). CDR3 loop: CASSLRGVGNIQYF. The CDR3 DNA reads as TGTGCCAGCAGCCTCCGGGGGGTCGGAAACATTCAGTACTTC. The variable domain in full, completed from reference TRBV3-1 and TRBJ2-4, reads DTAVSQTPKYLVTQMGNDKSIKCEQNLGHDTMYWYKQDSKKFLKIMFSYNNKELIINETVPNRFSPKSPDKAHLNLHINSLELGDSAVYFCASSLRGVGNIQYFGAGTRLSVL.

V is TRBV3-1 and J is TRBJ2-7; D gene ambiguous. Germline V gene lookup returns CDR1 LGHDT and CDR2 YNNKEL (reference sequence). V was pared by 0 bases and J by 4 bases, with 1 base between. CDR3 size: 11 residues. The chain's CDR3 is CASSQDYEQYF. For the CDR3, the DNA is TGTGCCAGCAGCCAAGATTACGAGCAGTACTTC.

A single count supports this clonotype. The chain couples TRBV6-1 to TRBJ1-2, with D uncertain. The germline V gene encodes CDR1 MNHNS and CDR2 SASEGT. This CDR3 is 12 amino acids long. V was trimmed by 7 bases and J by 6 bases, leaving 12 bases between them. CDR3 DNA: TGTGCCAGCACAGCCACCGTACATGGCTACACCTTC. This codes for CASTATVHGYTF.

Concerning this clonotype itself: Germline and junction disagree at one end, which may indicate a read error. The genes are TRBV7-7 and TRBJ2-5; 12 positions match TRBD2. Germline V gene lookup returns CDR1 SSHAT and CDR2 FNYEAQ (reference sequence). This CDR3 spans 17 amino acids. The CDR3 sequence: CASSSTPGLAGLETQYF. The CDR3 DNA reads as TGTGCTAGCAGCTCTACCCCAGGACTAGCGGGGCTAGAGACCCAGTACTTC.

The chain carries TRBV14 and TRBJ2-3; 7 nucleotides line up with TRBD2. Germline V CDR1 and CDR2: SGHDN, FVKESK. The V and J ends lost 4 bases and 6 bases, in that order; junction bases with no gene match: 7. This CDR3 contains 14 residues. CDR3 nucleotides: TGTGCCAGCAGCCGGGGGGGAGAGGCGGATACGCAGTATTTT. This codes for CASSRGGEADTQYF.

The chain links TRBV6-5 to TRBJ1-6, with 7 bases matching TRBD1. CDR1 MNHEY and CDR2 SVGAGI come from the germline V gene. With 7 bases clipped from V and 10 bases from J, the junction kept 10 bases outside the gene matches. The CDR3 contains 14 residues. CDR3 coding DNA: TGTGCCAGCACCCGGGACAGTTCCGGATCACCCCTCCACTTT. This encodes CASTRDSSGSPLHF.

The chain links TRBV30 to TRBJ1-1; the D gene is possibly TRBD1 (6 bases). V gave up 0 bases and J gave up 4 bases, with 9 bases separating them. The CDR3 length is 13 residues. The germline CDR1 and CDR2 sequences are GTSNPN and SVGIG (reference sequence). The chain's CDR3 is CAWSVGRGTEAFF. The CDR3 DNA reads TGTGCCTGGAGTGTTGGCAGGGGCACTGAAGCTTTCTTT.

J is TRBJ2-7 and V is TRBV30; perhaps TRBD2 as D (5 bases). In germline, CDR1 is GTSNPN, CDR2 SVGIG (reference sequence). Trimming removed 8 bases at V and 3 bases at J, with 11 bases between. CDR3 size: 11 residues. The CDR3 sequence: CAAERNYEQYV. The CDR3 nucleotides are TGTGCCGCCGAGCGGAACTACGAGCAGTACGTC.

The chain uses TRBV30 and TRBJ2-7; 10 bases map to TRBD1. The CDR3 length is 12 residues. Germline CDR1 reads GTSNPN; CDR2 reads SVGIG (reference sequence). Trimming at V came to 4 bases and at J to 13 bases, leaving 10 bases not matched to a gene. CDR3: CAWTGTGVPRYF. The CDR3 DNA reads TGTGCCTGGACTGGGACAGGGGTTCCACGCTACTTC.

The chain employs TRBV27 and TRBJ2-3; D unresolved. Per germline, CDR1 MNHEY and CDR2 SMNVEV (reference sequence). There are 12 residues in the CDR3. V lost 6 bases and J lost 6, with 10 bases in between. CDR3 nucleotide sequence: TGTGCCAGCAGCACCCCCGGGGATACGCAGTATTTT. It is translated as CASSTPGDTQYF.